Below, 17 T cell receptor beta chains from the same sample are listed, as sequenced in a study of tumour-infiltrating T cells in Burkitt lymphoma (dated by TCRdb to 2018 to 2020). Library prep was done by the immunoSEQ multiplex PCR assay. This immuneACCESS table, as held by TCRdb, lists in-frame sequences with V and J called but not all clones. Of the missing ones, under half trace to an unresolved V gene in checked studies; the others have no known cause. This sample is represented by approximately 46,000 clones; about a third of them were singletons. The ten largest account for roughly 2.8% of the sample. Sequenced input: tumor tissue. The receptors derive from a human donor with Burkitt lymphoma.

The CDR3 region is CASSHSRTGELFF. In DNA form, the CDR3 reads TGTGCCAGCAGCCATAGCCGGACCGGGGAGCTGTTTTTT. The chain is built from TRBV7-2 and TRBJ2-2; D is unclear. Trimming took 5 bases from V and 5 from J, leaving 9 bases between them. The CDR3 length is 13 residues. Germline V lookup: CDR1 SGHTA, CDR2 FQGNSA.

Within the sample, this clone is medium-sized (0.01 to 0.1%). The chain links TRBV25-1 to TRBJ1-2; a weak D match, TRBD1 (6 bases). Trimming stripped 9 bases from V and 2 bases from J, with 10 bases between. The CDR3 has 12 residues. Germline CDR1 is MGHDK and CDR2 is SYGVNS. CDR3 DNA: TGTGCCAGTGCTGGACAGAACTATGGCTACACCTTC. It translates to CASAGQNYGYTF.

This clone was seen a few times. The chain combines TRBV7-2 with TRBJ2-6; 8 nucleotides agree with TRBD2. Looked up from germline, CDR1 is SGHTA and CDR2 is FQGNSA. This CDR3 contains 16 residues. Germline trimming cut 3 bases from V and 2 bases from J; bases unmatched to any gene: 3. The DNA of the CDR3 is TGTGCCAGCAGCTTTTACGGGGGGGCTGGGGCCAACGTCCTGACTTTC. Amino acids: CASSFYGGAGANVLTF.

There are a few counts of this clone. The chain couples TRBV15 to TRBJ2-7; 12 bases are shared with TRBD2. The length of the CDR3 is 18 residues. With 0 bases clipped from V and 3 bases from J, the junction kept 9 bases outside the gene matches. The germline V gene encodes CDR1 LNHNV and CDR2 YYDKDF (reference sequence). The CDR3 region is CATSREPGTSGGLYEQYF. Written as DNA, the CDR3 is TGTGCCACCAGCAGAGAGCCAGGAACTAGCGGGGGGCTCTACGAGCAGTACTTC.

The gene calls are TRBV18 and TRBJ2-7; D is ambiguous. V lost 2 bases and J lost 3, with 5 bases in between. The CDR3 spans 12 residues. Germline CDR1 reads KGHSH; CDR2 reads LQKENI. The CDR3 reads CASSPRSYEQYF. The CDR3 DNA sequence: TGTGCCAGCTCACCAAGAAGCTACGAGCAGTACTTC.

The chain uses TRBV9 and TRBJ2-7, with D possibly TRBD2 on 5 matching bases. The CDR3 is 16 amino acids. CDR1 and CDR2 from the germline V gene are SGDLS and YYNGEE. With 0 bases removed from V and 7 bases from J, the gap between germline ends came to 20 bases. The CDR3 DNA follows: TGTGCCAGCAGCGTAGATTTGGCAGGTCCTACGGGGGAGCAGTACTTC. Amino acids: CASSVDLAGPTGEQYF.

This clone was recorded a few times. This chain's CDR3 is CASSPRRSGSSYEQYF. The CDR3 DNA reads TGTGCCAGCTCACCGCGGCGTTCAGGGAGCTCCTACGAGCAGTACTTC. The V and J genes are TRBV18 and TRBJ2-7; D tentatively reads TRBD1 or TRBD2 (5 bases each). The germline gives CDR1 KGHSH, CDR2 LQKENI. The length of the CDR3 is 16 residues. Trimming removed 3 bases at V and 0 bases at J, with 15 bases between.

The chain employs TRBV5-6 and TRBJ1-6; a weak D match, TRBD1 (5 bases). V was trimmed by 3 bases and J by 10 bases, leaving 17 bases between them. The germline gives CDR1 SGHDT, CDR2 YYEEEE. The CDR3 is 15 amino acids. This CDR3 is CASSYTSGRGSPLHF. The CDR3 DNA is TGTGCCAGCAGCTACACCTCAGGGCGCGGCTCACCCCTCCACTTT.

This chain uses TRBV9 with TRBJ2-7; 7 nucleotides match TRBD2. From germline, CDR1 is SGDLS and CDR2 YYNGEE. The junction had 10 bases not matched to a gene; V was cut back by 4 bases and J by 3 bases. There are 15 residues in the CDR3. The CDR3 DNA follows: TGTGCCAGCAGCCAAGATCGGGGGGAAAACTACGAGCAGTACTTC. It encodes CASSQDRGENYEQYF.

This chain joins TRBV5-1 and TRBJ2-1; perhaps TRBD2 as D (6 bases). Trimming left V 4 bases short and J 6 bases short, with 17 bases between. Germline lookup yields CDR1 SGHRS and CDR2 YFSETQ. CDR3 length equals 15 residues. CDR3 coding DNA: TGCGCCAGCAGCGGCGGGGTGCCTAGTCTCAATGAGCAGTTCTTC. Amino acid sequence: CASSGGVPSLNEQFF. The full variable domain, completed using reference TRBV5-1 and TRBJ2-1, is KAGVTQTPRYLIKTRGQQVTLSCSPISGHRSVSWYQQTPGQGLQFLFEYFSETQRNKGNFPGRFSGRQFSNSRSEMNVSTLELGDSALYLCASSGGVPSLNEQFFGPGTRLTVL.

This clone was observed a handful of times. The chain is built from TRBV4-2 and TRBJ1-4, with no clear D. In germline, CDR1 is LGHNA, CDR2 YNFKEQ. CDR3 length: 15 residues. V lost 5 bases and J 8 bases, leaving 18 bases between the germline ends. CDR3 protein: CASSDWRDDREKLFF. CDR3 in DNA: TGTGCCAGCAGCGATTGGAGGGATGACCGGGAAAAACTGTTTTTT.

V and J are TRBV18 and TRBJ1-3; the D gene is possibly TRBD1 (6 bases). Between the trimmed V and J ends, which lost 9 bases and 0 bases, there was a span of 9 bases. Germline V CDR1 and CDR2: KGHSH, LQKENI. CDR3 length: 13 residues. The CDR3 reads CASLDSSGNTIYF. The CDR3 coding sequence is TGTGCCAGTCTGGACAGCTCTGGAAACACCATATATTTT. Supplemented by reference TRBV18 and TRBJ1-3, the full variable domain reads NAGVMQNPRHLVRRRGQEARLRCSPMKGHSHVYWYRQLPEEGLKFMVYLQKENIIDESGMPKERFSAEFPKEGPSILRIQQVVRGDSAAYFCASLDSSGNTIYFGEGSWLTVV.

As concerns this clone: A read error may account for a junction end that differs from germline. The chain joins TRBV6-6 to TRBJ1-5, with D tentatively TRBD1 (6 bases). Looked up from germline, CDR1 is MNHNY and CDR2 is SVGAGI (reference sequence). The length of the CDR3 is 12 residues. The CDR3 reads CASSSAGTTLDF. For the CDR3, the DNA is TGTGCCAGCAGTTCCGCCGGGACAACCCTGGATTTT.

This chain connects TRBV5-1 to TRBJ2-4; perhaps D is TRBD1 or TRBD2 (6 bases each). The germline V gene encodes CDR1 SGHRS and CDR2 YFSETQ. The CDR3 runs to 15 residues. The germline V and J ends were trimmed by 0 bases and 6 bases, with 13 bases remaining between them. The CDR3, as DNA: TGCGCCAGCAGCTTGGAGTTTCGGGGGCGAAACATTCAGTACTTC. Amino acids: CASSLEFRGRNIQYF.

A note on this clone: A clone one base away is much larger, so this may be a read error. This sequence joins TRBV5-4 and TRBJ2-3; D is uncertain. There are 11 residues in the CDR3. The ends were cut back, 0 bases at V and 5 bases at J, with 1 base in the middle. Germline CDR1 and CDR2: SGHNT and YYREEE (reference sequence). CDR3 nucleotides: TGTGCCAGCAGCTTGGAAGATACGCAGTATTTT. Its translation is CASSLEDTQYF.

The CDR3 loop reads CASSLGVLQGQGTGPEAFF. The CDR3 DNA reads as TGTGCCAGCAGCTTGGGTGTCTTACAGGGCCAAGGCACTGGACCTGAAGCTTTCTTT. The chain couples TRBV5-6 to TRBJ1-1, with a weak D call TRBD1 (6 bases). V was cut by 0 bases and J by 6 bases, with 27 bases left in between. The CDR3 has 19 amino acids. Germline assignment: CDR1 SGHDT and CDR2 YYEEEE.

This chain joins TRBV6-5 and TRBJ2-2; D is undetermined. CDR3 length: 16 amino acids. Germline values: CDR1 MNHEY, CDR2 SVGAGI. V dropped 0 bases and J dropped 5 bases, with 13 bases sitting between them. CDR3 in amino acids: CASSYSPGFGTGELFF. DNA of the CDR3: TGTGCCAGCAGTTACTCCCCCGGATTCGGGACCGGGGAGCTGTTTTTT.